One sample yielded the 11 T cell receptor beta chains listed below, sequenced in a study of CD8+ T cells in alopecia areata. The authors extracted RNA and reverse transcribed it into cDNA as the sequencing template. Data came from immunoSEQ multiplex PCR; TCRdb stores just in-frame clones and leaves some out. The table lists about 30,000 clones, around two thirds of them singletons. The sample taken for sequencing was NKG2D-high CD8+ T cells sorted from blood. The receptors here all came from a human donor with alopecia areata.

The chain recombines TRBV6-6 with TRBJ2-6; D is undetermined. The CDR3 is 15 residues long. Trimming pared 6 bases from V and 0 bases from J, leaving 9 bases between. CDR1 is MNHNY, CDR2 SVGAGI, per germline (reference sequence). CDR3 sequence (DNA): TGTGCCAGCAGCCCTATGGGCTCTGGGGCCAACGTCCTGACTTTC. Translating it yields CASSPMGSGANVLTF.

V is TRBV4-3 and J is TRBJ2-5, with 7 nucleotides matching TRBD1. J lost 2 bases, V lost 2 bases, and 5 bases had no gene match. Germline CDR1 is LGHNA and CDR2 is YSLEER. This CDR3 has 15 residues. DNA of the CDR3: TGCGCCAGCAGCCAATCCGGGACAGAGCAAGAGACCCAGTACTTC. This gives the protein CASSQSGTEQETQYF.

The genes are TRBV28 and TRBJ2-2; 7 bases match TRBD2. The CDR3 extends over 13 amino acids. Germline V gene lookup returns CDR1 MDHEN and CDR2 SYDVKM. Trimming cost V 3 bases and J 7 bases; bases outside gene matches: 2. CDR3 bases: TGTGCCAGCAGTTTCGGGAGGATCGGGGAGCTGTTTTTT. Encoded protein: CASSFGRIGELFF. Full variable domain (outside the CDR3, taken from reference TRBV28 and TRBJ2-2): DVKVTQSSRYLVKRTGEKVFLECVQDMDHENMFWYRQDPGLGLRLIYFSYDVKMKEKGDIPEGYSVSREKKERFSLILESASTNQTSMYLCASSFGRIGELFFGEGSRLTVL.

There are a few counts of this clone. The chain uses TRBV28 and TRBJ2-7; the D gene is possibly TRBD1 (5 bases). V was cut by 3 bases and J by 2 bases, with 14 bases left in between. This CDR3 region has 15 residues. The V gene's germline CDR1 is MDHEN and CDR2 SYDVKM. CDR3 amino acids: CASSFLDRETYEQYF. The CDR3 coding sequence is TGTGCCAGCAGTTTCCTCGACAGAGAAACCTACGAGCAGTACTTC.

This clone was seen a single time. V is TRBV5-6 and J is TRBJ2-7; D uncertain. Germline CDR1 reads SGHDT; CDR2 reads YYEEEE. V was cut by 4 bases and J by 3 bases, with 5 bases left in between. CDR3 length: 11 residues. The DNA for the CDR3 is TGTGCCAGCAGCAAATACTACGAGCAGTACTTC. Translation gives CASSKYYEQYF. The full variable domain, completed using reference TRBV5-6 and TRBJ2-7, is DAGVTQSPTHLIKTRGQQVTLRCSPKSGHDTVSWYQQALGQGPQFIFQYYEEEERQRGNFPDRFSGHQFPNYSSELNVNALLLGDSALYLCASSKYYEQYFGPGTRLTVT.

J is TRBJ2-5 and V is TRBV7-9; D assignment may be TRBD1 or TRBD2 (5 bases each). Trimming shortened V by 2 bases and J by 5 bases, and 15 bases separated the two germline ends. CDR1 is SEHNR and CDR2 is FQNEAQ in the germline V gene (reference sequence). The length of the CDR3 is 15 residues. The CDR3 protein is CASSLLKRGVETQYF. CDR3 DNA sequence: TGTGCCAGCAGCTTACTTAAAAGGGGAGTCGAGACCCAGTACTTC.

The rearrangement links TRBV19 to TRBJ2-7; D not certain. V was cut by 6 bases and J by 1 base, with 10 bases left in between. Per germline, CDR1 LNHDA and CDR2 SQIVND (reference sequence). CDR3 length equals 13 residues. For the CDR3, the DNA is TGTGCCAGTAGCTTTGGGAAGTCCTACGAGCAGTACTTC. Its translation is CASSFGKSYEQYF.

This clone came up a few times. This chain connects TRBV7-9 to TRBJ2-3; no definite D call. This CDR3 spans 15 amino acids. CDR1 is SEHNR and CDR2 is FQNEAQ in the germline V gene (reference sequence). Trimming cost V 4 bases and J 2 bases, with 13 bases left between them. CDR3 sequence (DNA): TGTGCCAGCAGCTCCCCTATCGTCAACACAGATACGCAGTATTTT. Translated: CASSSPIVNTDTQYF. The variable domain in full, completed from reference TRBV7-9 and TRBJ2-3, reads DTGVSQNPRHKITKRGQNVTFRCDPISEHNRLYWYRQTLGQGPEFLTYFQNEAQLEKSRLLSDRFSAERPKGSFSTLEIQRTEQGDSAMYLCASSSPIVNTDTQYFGPGTRLTVL.

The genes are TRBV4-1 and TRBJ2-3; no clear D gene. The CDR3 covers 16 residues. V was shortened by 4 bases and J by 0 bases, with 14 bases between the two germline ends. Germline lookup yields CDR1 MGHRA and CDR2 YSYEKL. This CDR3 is CASSPRPPPSTDTQYF. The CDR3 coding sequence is TGCGCCAGCAGCCCCCGTCCCCCCCCCAGCACAGATACGCAGTATTTT.

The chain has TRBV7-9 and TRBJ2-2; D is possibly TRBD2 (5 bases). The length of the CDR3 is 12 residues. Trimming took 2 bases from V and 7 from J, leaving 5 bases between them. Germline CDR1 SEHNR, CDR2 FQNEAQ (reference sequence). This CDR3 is CASSLSGGELFF. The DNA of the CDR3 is TGTGCCAGCAGCTTAAGCGGCGGGGAGCTGTTTTTT.

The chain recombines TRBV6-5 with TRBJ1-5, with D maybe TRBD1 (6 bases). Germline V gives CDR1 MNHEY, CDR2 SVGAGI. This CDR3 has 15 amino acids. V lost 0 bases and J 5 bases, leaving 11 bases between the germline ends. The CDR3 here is CASSYSSGGHQPQHF. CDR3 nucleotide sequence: TGTGCCAGCAGTTACTCGAGCGGGGGCCATCAGCCCCAGCATTTT.